The rows below give T cell receptor beta chains drawn from one sample of a study of blood T cell repertoires in COVID-19. Repertoires were generated with immunoSEQ multiplex PCR, while TCRdb's copy carries only in-frame clones and drops some. Of fewer than 200,000 clones in the sample, more than 60% are singletons; the top ten hold around 2.7%. Material: peripheral blood. The receptors derive from a man in his 70s with acute or convalescent COVID-19. CDR3s include the opening cysteine and the closing phenylalanine or tryptophan. The order of the fields is clone size, V gene, D gene, J gene, CDR3 DNA, CDR3 protein. The D gene is left open where the match is weak. Clone size is given for some rows only: seen once, a few or many times, or a class if the clone is expanded.

abundance: few
v_gene: TRBV5-6
d_gene: NA
j_gene: TRBJ2-5
CDR3nt: TGTGCCAGCAGCTTGGCGAGCGGGTATGAGACCCAGTACTTC
CDR3aa: CASSLASGYETQYF

abundance: NA
v_gene: TRBV19
d_gene: TRBD1
j_gene: TRBJ1-1
CDR3nt: TGTGCCAGTAGTCCCAGGGACAGGAAGTCTGAAGCTTTCTTT
CDR3aa: CASSPRDRKSEAFF

abundance: once
v_gene: TRBV20-1
d_gene: NA
j_gene: TRBJ2-1
CDR3nt: TGCAGTGCGATGTCCGGGAATGAGCAGTTCTTC
CDR3aa: CSAMSGNEQFF

abundance: few
v_gene: TRBV14
d_gene: NA
j_gene: TRBJ2-1
CDR3nt: TGTGCCAGCAGCCAAGTAATTAGAAATGAGCAGTTCTTC
CDR3aa: CASSQVIRNEQFF

abundance: NA
v_gene: TRBV3-1/TRBV3-2
d_gene: TRBD2
j_gene: TRBJ2-2
CDR3nt: TGTGCCAGCAGCCAAGACGGGACTAGGGGGACCGGGGAGCTGTTTTTT
CDR3aa: CASSQDGTRGTGELFF

abundance: few
v_gene: TRBV7-8
d_gene: NA
j_gene: TRBJ1-2
CDR3nt: TGTGCCAGCAGCTCCCAGGGGTTCGGCTATGGCTACACCTTC
CDR3aa: CASSSQGFGYGYTF

abundance: NA
v_gene: TRBV19
d_gene: TRBD2
j_gene: TRBJ2-7
CDR3nt: TGTGCCAGTAGTGCCCATTGGGGGGGCTACGAGCAGTACTTC
CDR3aa: CASSAHWGGYEQYF

abundance: NA
v_gene: TRBV4-1
d_gene: NA
j_gene: TRBJ2-3
CDR3nt: TGCGCCAGCAGCCAAGACAGGGCCACAGATACGCAGTATTTT
CDR3aa: CASSQDRATDTQYF

abundance: NA
v_gene: TRBV18
d_gene: TRBD2
j_gene: TRBJ2-2
CDR3nt: TGTGCCAGGACGGTACTAGCGGGATTTTCGGACACCGGGGAGCTGTTTTTT
CDR3aa: CARTVLAGFSDTGELFF

abundance: few
v_gene: TRBV5-4
d_gene: NA
j_gene: TRBJ2-3
CDR3nt: TGTGCCAGCAGCTTGGATGCGGGGCTCAGCACAGATACGCAGTATTTT
CDR3aa: CASSLDAGLSTDTQYF

abundance: NA
v_gene: TRBV5-1
d_gene: TRBD1
j_gene: TRBJ2-2
CDR3nt: TGCGCCAGCAGCACGGACAGGGTTCCCACCGGGGAGCTGTTTTTT
CDR3aa: CASSTDRVPTGELFF

abundance: NA
v_gene: TRBV12-3/TRBV12-4
d_gene: TRBD1
j_gene: TRBJ1-4
CDR3nt: TGTGCCAGCGTAAGGGGGCGAGATGAAAAACTGTTTTTT
CDR3aa: CASVRGRDEKLFF

abundance: NA
v_gene: TRBV9
d_gene: NA
j_gene: TRBJ2-2
CDR3nt: TGTGCCAGCAGCCCGGGACTCCCTATAAACACCGGGGAGCTGTTTTTT
CDR3aa: CASSPGLPINTGELFF

abundance: NA
v_gene: TRBV7-6
d_gene: TRBD2
j_gene: TRBJ2-3
CDR3nt: TGTGCCAGCAGCTCGAGCGGGAGGGGATCAGATACGCAGTATTTT
CDR3aa: CASSSSGRGSDTQYF

abundance: NA
v_gene: TRBV14
d_gene: NA
j_gene: TRBJ2-2
CDR3nt: TGTGCCAGCAGCCGTGCCACGGGGTTCGGGGAGCTGTTTTTT
CDR3aa: CASSRATGFGELFF

abundance: NA
v_gene: TRBV11-3
d_gene: TRBD2
j_gene: TRBJ2-5
CDR3nt: TGTGCCAGCAGCTTTGGACTAGCGGGATACCCAGAGACCCAGTACTTC
CDR3aa: CASSFGLAGYPETQYF

abundance: NA
v_gene: TRBV6-5
d_gene: NA
j_gene: TRBJ1-2
CDR3nt: TGTGCCAGCAGACGAGGGACTAACTATGGCTACACCTTC
CDR3aa: CASRRGTNYGYTF

abundance: NA
v_gene: TRBV27
d_gene: NA
j_gene: TRBJ2-7
CDR3nt: TGTGCCAGCAGTTTCCGAGGTTTGATCTACGAGCAGTACTTC
CDR3aa: CASSFRGLIYEQYF

abundance: once
v_gene: TRBV2
d_gene: TRBD2
j_gene: TRBJ2-5
CDR3nt: TGTGCCAGCAGTTACCGAAGGACTAGCCGGGAGACCCAGTACTTC
CDR3aa: CASSYRRTSRETQYF

abundance: NA
v_gene: TRBV7-2
d_gene: TRBD2
j_gene: TRBJ2-1
CDR3nt: TGTGCCAGCAGCTTAGGGGTTTTGCGGGAGGGCTGGGAGCAGTTCTTC
CDR3aa: CASSLGVLREGWEQFF

abundance: NA
v_gene: TRBV27
d_gene: TRBD1
j_gene: TRBJ2-6
CDR3nt: TGTGCCAGCAGTTTACCCGGACAGGGCCTCTCTGGGGCCAACGTCCTGACTTTC
CDR3aa: CASSLPGQGLSGANVLTF

abundance: NA
v_gene: TRBV5-1
d_gene: TRBD1
j_gene: TRBJ2-5
CDR3nt: TGCGCCAGCAGCTTCGGGACAGGGGAAGAGACCCAGTACTTC
CDR3aa: CASSFGTGEETQYF

abundance: once
v_gene: TRBV11-3
d_gene: NA
j_gene: TRBJ2-2
CDR3nt: TGTGCCAGCAGCCCAAACACCGGGGAGCTGTTTTTT
CDR3aa: CASSPNTGELFF

abundance: once
v_gene: TRBV2
d_gene: TRBD2
j_gene: TRBJ2-3
CDR3nt: TGTGCCAGCACCGGGGGGGCCGTTGGAGATACGCAGTATTTT
CDR3aa: CASTGGAVGDTQYF

abundance: NA
v_gene: TRBV16
d_gene: NA
j_gene: TRBJ1-1
CDR3nt: TGTGCCAGCAGCCAAGGAGGTTACGAAGCTTTCTTT
CDR3aa: CASSQGGYEAFF

abundance: NA
v_gene: TRBV5-1
d_gene: TRBD1
j_gene: TRBJ1-2
CDR3nt: TGCGCCAGCAGCTCGGACAGGCGGGACTATGGCTACACCTTC
CDR3aa: CASSSDRRDYGYTF

abundance: NA
v_gene: TRBV14
d_gene: TRBD2
j_gene: TRBJ2-1
CDR3nt: TGTGCCAGCAGTCCTGTAGCGGGAGGGCCTTTTGAGCAGTTCTTC
CDR3aa: CASSPVAGGPFEQFF

abundance: NA
v_gene: TRBV7-9
d_gene: TRBD1
j_gene: TRBJ1-4
CDR3nt: TGTGCCAGCAGCCCAACTAGTGCAACAGGGGGACTGTTTTTT
CDR3aa: CASSPTSATGGLFF

abundance: NA
v_gene: TRBV27
d_gene: TRBD2
j_gene: TRBJ2-1
CDR3nt: TGTGCCAGCAGTTCCCTTAGCGGGGGGGCTCAGGATGAGCAGTTCTTC
CDR3aa: CASSSLSGGAQDEQFF

abundance: NA
v_gene: TRBV11-3
d_gene: NA
j_gene: TRBJ2-3
CDR3nt: TGTGCCAGCAGCCAACGACTAGTTCCAGATACGCAGTATTTT
CDR3aa: CASSQRLVPDTQYF

abundance: many
v_gene: TRBV4-2
d_gene: TRBD1
j_gene: TRBJ2-7
CDR3nt: TGTGCCAGCAGCCAAGCGGGACAGTCCTACGAGCAGTACTTC
CDR3aa: CASSQAGQSYEQYF

abundance: NA
v_gene: TRBV10-3
d_gene: NA
j_gene: TRBJ1-4
CDR3nt: TGTGCCATCAGTGGATCAGGCTCCAATGAAAAACTGTTTTTT
CDR3aa: CAISGSGSNEKLFF

abundance: once
v_gene: TRBV15
d_gene: NA
j_gene: TRBJ2-1
CDR3nt: TGTGCCACCAGCAGTGGCAGGGGCGGTTTTGAGCAGTTCTTC
CDR3aa: CATSSGRGGFEQFF

abundance: NA
v_gene: TRBV10-3
d_gene: NA
j_gene: TRBJ1-4
CDR3nt: TGTGCCATCAGTGAGTCGTTTGGGCGTTCTAATGAAAAACTGTTTTTT
CDR3aa: CAISESFGRSNEKLFF

abundance: NA
v_gene: TRBV6-5
d_gene: NA
j_gene: TRBJ2-7
CDR3nt: TGTGCCAGCAGTTACCAGACAGGCGGGGGCTACTACGAGCAGTACTTC
CDR3aa: CASSYQTGGGYYEQYF

abundance: NA
v_gene: TRBV5-4
d_gene: NA
j_gene: TRBJ2-1
CDR3nt: TGTGCCAGCAGCTTGACAGGGTCTTTGGGGAATGAGCAGTTCTTC
CDR3aa: CASSLTGSLGNEQFF

abundance: NA
v_gene: TRBV15
d_gene: TRBD1
j_gene: TRBJ1-4
CDR3nt: TGTGCCACCAGCATTAGGACAGGGATTAATGAAAAACTGTTTTTT
CDR3aa: CATSIRTGINEKLFF

abundance: NA
v_gene: TRBV19
d_gene: TRBD1
j_gene: TRBJ1-1
CDR3nt: TGTGCCAGTAGTATCGGGACAGTGAACACTGAAGCTTTCTTT
CDR3aa: CASSIGTVNTEAFF

abundance: NA
v_gene: TRBV12-5
d_gene: TRBD1
j_gene: TRBJ1-2
CDR3nt: TGTGCTAGTGGTTTCCAGACAGGGGGCCAGGCTGGCTACACCTTC
CDR3aa: CASGFQTGGQAGYTF

abundance: NA
v_gene: TRBV11-3
d_gene: TRBD2
j_gene: TRBJ2-7
CDR3nt: TGTGCCAGCAGCTTAGGGACTAGCGGGGCCTACGAGCAGTACTTC
CDR3aa: CASSLGTSGAYEQYF

abundance: few
v_gene: TRBV7-2
d_gene: NA
j_gene: TRBJ2-6
CDR3nt: TGTGCCAGCAGCTCGGGGAGCTCTGGGGCCAACGTCCTGACTTTC
CDR3aa: CASSSGSSGANVLTF

abundance: NA
v_gene: TRBV7-8
d_gene: NA
j_gene: TRBJ2-7
CDR3nt: TGTGCCAGCAGCTCCGCGGGGCAGCCCTACGAGCAGTACTTC
CDR3aa: CASSSAGQPYEQYF

abundance: NA
v_gene: TRBV5-4
d_gene: TRBD1
j_gene: TRBJ1-2
CDR3nt: TGTGCCAGCAGCTACGACAGGGGTGACTACACCTTC
CDR3aa: CASSYDRGDYTF

abundance: NA
v_gene: TRBV6-5
d_gene: NA
j_gene: TRBJ2-3
CDR3nt: TGTGCCAGCAGTTACCGGGTCTCCACAGATACGCAGTATTTT
CDR3aa: CASSYRVSTDTQYF

abundance: NA
v_gene: TRBV9
d_gene: TRBD1
j_gene: TRBJ1-6
CDR3nt: TGTGCCAGCAGCGCCCGAGACAGGGGGGGAGGATCACCCCTCCACTTT
CDR3aa: CASSARDRGGGSPLHF